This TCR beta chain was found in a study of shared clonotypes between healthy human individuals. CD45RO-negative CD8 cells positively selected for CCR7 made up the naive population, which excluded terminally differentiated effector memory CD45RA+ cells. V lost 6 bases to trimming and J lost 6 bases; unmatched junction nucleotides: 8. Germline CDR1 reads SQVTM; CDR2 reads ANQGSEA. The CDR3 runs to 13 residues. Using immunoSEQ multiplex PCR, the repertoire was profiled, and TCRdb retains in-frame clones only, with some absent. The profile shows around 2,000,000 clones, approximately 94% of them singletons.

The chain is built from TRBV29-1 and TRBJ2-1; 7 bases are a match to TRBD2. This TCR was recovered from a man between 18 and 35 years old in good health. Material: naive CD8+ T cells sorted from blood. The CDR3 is CSVPGGSINEQFF. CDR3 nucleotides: TGCAGCGTCCCCGGGGGGTCGATCAATGAGCAGTTCTTC.